One and the same sample provided the 8 T cell receptor beta chains below, sequenced in a study of CD8 T cells in ankylosing spondylitis (TCRdb year 2017). Libraries were prepared through 5' RACE. The sequencing machine was an Illumina HiSeq 2500. TCRdb reprocessing: public reads trimmed at Q25 with fastp, clones called with MiXCR, in-frame beta chains kept. Identical CDR3 proteins give one entry, which carries the most common genes and DNA. This sample holds about 250,000 distinct CDR3 sequences; about 10% were observed only once. The ten most abundant clones make up less than 3% of the sample. The specimen sequenced was blood, either unsorted or a sorted T cell fraction (not recorded which). The origin of the receptors is a male donor with ankylosing spondylitis or in good health (not recorded which).

This clonotype was recorded at least ten times. The chain carries TRBV7-8 and TRBJ1-6; no reliable D call. Germline V gene sequence: CDR1 SGHVS, CDR2 FQNEAQ. The CDR3 is made up of 15 amino acids. Trimming took 5 bases from V and 6 from J, leaving 14 bases between them. The CDR3 nucleotides read TGTGCCAGCAGCCCCCAACGGGTTCTTAATTCACCCCTCCACTTT. As protein: CASSPQRVLNSPLHF.

Many counts were recorded for this clonotype. The chain joins TRBV11-2 to TRBJ2-5; D uncertain. The CDR3 is 12 amino acids. Germline V gene data show CDR1 as SGHAT and CDR2 as FQNNGV. The ends were cut back, 2 bases at V and 5 bases at J, with 6 bases in the middle. The CDR3 sequence is CASSLFGETQYF. CDR3 bases: TGTGCCAGCAGCTTATTCGGGGAGACCCAGTACTTC.

This chain connects TRBV5-5 to TRBJ2-7; 9 nucleotides agree with TRBD1. Trimming at V came to 4 bases and at J to 4 bases, leaving 6 bases not matched to a gene. The CDR3 loop spans 14 amino acids. The germline gives CDR1 SGHKS, CDR2 YYEKEE (reference sequence). The CDR3 loop reads CASSRTGEMYEQYF. The CDR3 DNA reads TGTGCCAGCAGCCGGACAGGGGAGATGTACGAGCAGTACTTC.

This clonotype was counted at least ten times. The gene calls are TRBV30 and TRBJ2-1; 11 nucleotides agree with TRBD2. The CDR3 runs 13 residues. Per the germline V gene, CDR1 is GTSNPN and CDR2 is SVGIG (reference sequence). J gave up 8 bases and V 4 bases, and 4 bases lay outside the gene matches. In DNA, the CDR3 is TGTGCCTGGATAGCGGGAGGGGTCGATGAGCAGTTCTTC. This codes for CAWIAGGVDEQFF.

This clonotype was observed at least ten times. The gene calls are TRBV10-3 and TRBJ1-4; D gene uncertain. CDR1 is ENHRY, CDR2 SYGVKD, per germline. Trimming removed 5 bases from V and 3 bases from J, with 7 bases in between. CDR3 length: 13 amino acids. CDR3 amino acids: CAISFAANEKLFF. DNA of the CDR3: TGTGCCATCAGTTTCGCCGCTAATGAAAAACTGTTTTTT.

There are a few counts of this clonotype. The chain has TRBV7-2 and TRBJ2-1; TRBD2 might be the D (6 bases). Germline CDR1 and CDR2: SGHTA and FQGNSA. V was clipped by 4 bases and J by 10 bases, with 14 bases between them. The length of the CDR3 is 13 residues. CDR3 DNA: TGTGCCAGCAGCTCCTATAGCGGTATAGAGCAGTTCTTC. It yields the protein CASSSYSGIEQFF.

As regards this clonotype: A much larger clone sits a single nucleotide away, making a read error possible. This chain joins TRBV10-3 and TRBJ2-7; possibly TRBD1 or TRBD2 for D (5 bases each). The germline gives CDR1 ENHRY, CDR2 SYGVKD. Between the trimmed V and J ends, which lost 6 bases and 5 bases, there was a span of 26 bases. The CDR3 runs to 17 residues. This CDR3 reads CAISPDLKGPGSDEQYF. For the CDR3, the DNA is TGTGCCATCAGCCCTGACCTTAAGGGACCTGGCTCAGACGAGCAGTACTTC.

This clonotype occurred many times. The chain combines TRBV30 with TRBJ1-2; D is undetermined. Trimming stripped 2 bases from V and 3 bases from J, with 4 bases between. Looked up from germline, CDR1 is GTSNPN and CDR2 is SVGIG (reference sequence). CDR3 length: 11 residues. CDR3 protein: CAWSRDYGYTF. CDR3 nucleotide sequence: TGTGCCTGGAGTAGAGACTATGGCTACACCTTC. Supplemented by reference TRBV30 and TRBJ1-2, the full variable domain reads SQTIHQWPATLVQPVGSPLSLECTVEGTSNPNLYWYRQAAGRGLQLLFYSVGIGQISSEVPQNLSASRPQDRQFILSSKKLLLSDSGFYLCAWSRDYGYTFGSGTRLTVV.